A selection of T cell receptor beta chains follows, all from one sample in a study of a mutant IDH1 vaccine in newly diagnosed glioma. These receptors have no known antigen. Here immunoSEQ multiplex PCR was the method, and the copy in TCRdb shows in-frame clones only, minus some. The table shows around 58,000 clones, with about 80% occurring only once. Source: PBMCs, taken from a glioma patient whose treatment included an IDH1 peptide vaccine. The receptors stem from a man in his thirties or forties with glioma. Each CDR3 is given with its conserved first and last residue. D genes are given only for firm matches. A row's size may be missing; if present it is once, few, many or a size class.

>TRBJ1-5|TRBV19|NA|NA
CASSDTISNQPQHF
TGTGCCAGTAGTGACACTATAAGCAATCAGCCCCAGCATTTT
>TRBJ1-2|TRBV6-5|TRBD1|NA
CASSSTGASNYGYTF
TGTGCCAGCAGCTCGACAGGGGCCAGTAACTATGGCTACACCTTC
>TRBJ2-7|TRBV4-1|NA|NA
CASSHPPGATYEQYF
TGCGCCAGCAGCCATCCCCCGGGGGCTACCTACGAGCAGTACTTC
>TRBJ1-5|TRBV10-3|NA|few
CAISDNSNQPQHF
TGTGCCATCAGTGACAATAGCAATCAGCCCCAGCATTTT
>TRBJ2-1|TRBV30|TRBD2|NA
CAWSRGLAAYNEQFF
TGTGCCTGGAGTCGAGGACTAGCGGCCTACAATGAGCAGTTCTTC
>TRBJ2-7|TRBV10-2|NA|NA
CASRDGGRTYEQYF
TGCGCCAGCAGAGACGGGGGGCGAACCTACGAGCAGTACTTC
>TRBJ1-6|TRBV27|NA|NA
CASGLYNSPLHF
TGTGCCAGCGGCCTTTATAATTCACCCCTCCACTTT
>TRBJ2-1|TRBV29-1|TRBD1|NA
CSVPAGQGSSYNEQFF
TGCAGCGTCCCTGCCGGACAGGGGAGTAGCTACAATGAGCAGTTCTTC
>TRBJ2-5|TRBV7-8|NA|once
CASSLLTEQGWLGYF
TGTGCCAGCAGCCTTCTGACAGAACAGGGATGGCTCGGGTACTTC
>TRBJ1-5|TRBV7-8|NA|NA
CASSLALGRINQPQHF
TGTGCCAGCAGCTTAGCATTGGGCCGAATAAATCAGCCCCAGCATTTT
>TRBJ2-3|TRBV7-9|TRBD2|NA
CASSPLAGGPADTQYF
TGTGCCAGCAGCCCACTAGCGGGGGGGCCGGCAGATACGCAGTATTTT
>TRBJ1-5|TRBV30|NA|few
CAWSLGGARQPQHF
TGTGCCTGGAGTTTGGGAGGGGCAAGACAGCCCCAGCATTTT
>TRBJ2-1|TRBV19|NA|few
CASSPGGASYNEQFF
TGTGCCAGTAGTCCAGGGGGGGCCTCCTACAATGAGCAGTTCTTC
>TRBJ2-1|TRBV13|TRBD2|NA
CASSSGLAGTNNEQFF
TGTGCCAGCAGCTCAGGACTAGCGGGGACCAACAATGAGCAGTTCTTC
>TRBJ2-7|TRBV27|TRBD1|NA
CASSLSPGQGTLRQYF
TGTGCCAGCAGTTTATCCCCGGGACAGGGGACGCTACGCCAGTACTTC
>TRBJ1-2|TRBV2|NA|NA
CASSGTAYGYTF
TGTGCCAGCAGCGGGACGGCATATGGCTACACCTTC
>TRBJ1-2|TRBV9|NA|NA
CASSVGFGANYGYTF
TGTGCCAGCAGCGTAGGGTTCGGAGCTAACTATGGCTACACCTTC
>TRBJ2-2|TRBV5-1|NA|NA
CASSLVGLLTGELFF
TGCGCCAGCAGCTTGGTAGGACTTTTAACCGGGGAGCTGTTTTTT
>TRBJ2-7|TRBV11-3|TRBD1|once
CASSSGPRTGLGEQYF
TGTGCCAGCAGCTCAGGCCCCAGGACAGGGTTGGGCGAGCAGTACTTC
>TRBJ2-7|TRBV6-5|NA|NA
CASSEGIYEQYF
TGCGCCAGCAGTGAAGGGATCTACGAGCAGTACTTC
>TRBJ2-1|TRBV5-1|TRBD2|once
CASRYSGGNGNEQFF
TGCGCCAGCAGATATAGCGGGGGCAACGGGAATGAGCAGTTCTTC
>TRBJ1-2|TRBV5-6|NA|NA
CASSRPQTGSQGYGYTF
TGTGCCAGCAGCCGGCCCCAAACCGGGAGCCAGGGTTATGGCTACACCTTC
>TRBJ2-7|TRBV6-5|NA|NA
CASRVTGSTRHEQYF
TGTGCCAGCCGAGTTACCGGCAGCACTCGGCACGAGCAGTACTTC
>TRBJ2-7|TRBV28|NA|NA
CASSLLYYEQYF
TGTGCCAGCAGTTTGTTGTACTACGAGCAGTACTTC
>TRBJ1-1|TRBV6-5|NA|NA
CASSRQRLNTEAFF
TGTGCCAGCAGCCGACAGCGGTTGAACACTGAAGCTTTCTTT
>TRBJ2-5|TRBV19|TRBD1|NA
CASSVQGQETQYF
TGTGCCAGTAGCGTACAGGGGCAAGAGACCCAGTACTTC
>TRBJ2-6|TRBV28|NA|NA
CASSLDGRANVLTF
TGTGCCAGCAGTTTAGATGGGAGGGCCAACGTCCTGACTTTC
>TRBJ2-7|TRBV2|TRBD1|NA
CASSLLGQGQYEQYF
TGTGCCAGCAGTTTACTAGGACAGGGTCAGTACGAGCAGTACTTC
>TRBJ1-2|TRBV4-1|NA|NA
CASSQDRNKNYGYTF
TGCGCCAGCAGCCAAGATCGAAACAAGAACTATGGCTACACCTTC
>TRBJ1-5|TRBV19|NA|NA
CASSMSRESNQPQHF
TGTGCCAGTAGTATGTCCAGGGAAAGCAATCAGCCCCAGCATTTT
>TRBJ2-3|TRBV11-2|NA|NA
CASSPGFADTQYF
TGTGCCAGCAGCCCCGGGTTTGCAGATACGCAGTATTTT
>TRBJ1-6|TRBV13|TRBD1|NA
CASSTGGQMYNSPLHF
TGTGCCAGCAGCACAGGGGGACAGATGTATAATTCACCCCTCCACTTT
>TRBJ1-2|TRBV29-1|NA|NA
CSVREPAGYTF
TGCAGCGTTCGGGAGCCCGCTGGCTACACCTTC
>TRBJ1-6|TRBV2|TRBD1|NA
CASRGTGTSSPLHF
TGTGCCAGCAGGGGGACAGGAACCTCCTCACCCCTCCACTTT
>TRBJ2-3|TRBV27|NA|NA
CASSYEHGAVVATQYF
TGTGCCAGCAGTTACGAACACGGAGCTGTTGTTGCTACGCAGTATTTT
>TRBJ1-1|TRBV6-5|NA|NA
CASSYFGGVTEAFF
TGTGCCAGCAGTTACTTCGGGGGCGTCACTGAAGCTTTCTTT
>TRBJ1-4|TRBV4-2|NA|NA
CASSWEHAGEKLFF
TGTGCCAGCAGCTGGGAGCACGCTGGGGAAAAACTGTTTTTT
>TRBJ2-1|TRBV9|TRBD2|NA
CASAGGSYNEQFF
TGTGCCTCCGCGGGGGGCTCCTACAATGAGCAGTTCTTC
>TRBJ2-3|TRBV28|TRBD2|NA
CASLSGGAGDTQYF
TGTGCCAGCTTGAGCGGGGGGGCTGGGGATACGCAGTATTTT
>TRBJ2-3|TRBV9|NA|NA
CASSLRPDTDTQYF
TGTGCCAGCAGCCTCCGACCTGACACAGATACGCAGTATTTT
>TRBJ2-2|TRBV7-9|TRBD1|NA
CASSRAFGNRGRDTGELFF
TGTGCCAGCAGCCGGGCTTTCGGTAACAGGGGGCGCGACACCGGGGAGCTGTTTTTT
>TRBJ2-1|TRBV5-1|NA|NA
CASSLAERENNEQFF
TGCGCCAGCAGCTTGGCAGAAAGGGAAAACAATGAGCAGTTCTTC
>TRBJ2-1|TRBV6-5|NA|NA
CASSYSTQLPYNEQFF
TGTGCCAGCAGTTACTCGACACAACTCCCCTACAATGAGCAGTTCTTC
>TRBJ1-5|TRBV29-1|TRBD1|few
CSAQGQPNQPQHF
TGCAGCGCCCAGGGACAGCCCAATCAGCCCCAGCATTTT